Listed below are T cell receptor beta chains from one sample, sequenced in a study of siplizumab effects on memory and regulatory T cells. Profiling relied on immunoSEQ multiplex PCR, and the TCRdb table lists in-frame clones only, not all of them. This repertoire shows tens of thousands of clones, over 85% found once; its top ten account for roughly 7.1%. Sequencing was done on a sample of CD8+ T cells sorted from blood. The receptors stem from a human donor in good health. The CDR3 runs from the conserved cysteine through the conserved F or W. A D gene is named only where the DNA matches it firmly. Expanded clones are given a class, and other clones once, few, many or no size at all.

size: -
V: TRBV29-1
J: TRBJ2-7
D: -
CDR3: CSVAEGGAYEQYF
DNA: TGCAGCGTCGCCGAGGGGGGGGCCTACGAGCAGTACTTC

size: -
V: TRBV5-1
J: TRBJ1-1
D: -
CDR3: CASSVTAGDTEAFF
DNA: TGCGCCAGCAGCGTGACAGCAGGGGACACTGAAGCTTTCTTT

size: -
V: TRBV6-1
J: TRBJ1-1
D: TRBD1
CDR3: CASSEAGQGGEAFF
DNA: TGTGCCAGCAGTGAAGCAGGACAGGGGGGTGAAGCTTTCTTT

size: -
V: TRBV4-1
J: TRBJ2-7
D: -
CDR3: CASSPTTSGTTSYEQYF
DNA: TGCGCCAGCAGCCCTACAACCTCCGGGACCACCTCCTACGAGCAGTACTTC

size: -
V: TRBV6-1
J: TRBJ2-2
D: -
CDR3: CASSEARLGDLNTGELFF
DNA: TGTGCCAGCAGTGAAGCGCGTTTGGGAGATTTGAACACCGGGGAGCTGTTTTTT

size: -
V: TRBV7-6
J: TRBJ2-7
D: TRBD1
CDR3: CASSPQQGKLYEQYF
DNA: TGTGCCAGCAGCCCTCAACAGGGGAAGCTGTACGAGCAGTACTTC

size: -
V: TRBV19
J: TRBJ1-1
D: -
CDR3: CGTDKTEAFF
DNA: TGTGGGACAGATAAAACTGAAGCTTTCTTT

size: -
V: TRBV4-1
J: TRBJ2-7
D: -
CDR3: CASSQEPGASGEQYF
DNA: TGCGCCAGCAGCCAAGAGCCGGGGGCCTCGGGTGAGCAGTACTTC

size: -
V: TRBV27
J: TRBJ2-7
D: -
CDR3: CASSLFSYEQYF
DNA: TGTGCCAGCAGTTTATTTAGCTACGAGCAGTACTTC

size: -
V: TRBV5-6
J: TRBJ1-4
D: -
CDR3: CASSSDSNEKLFF
DNA: TGTGCCAGCAGCTCGGACAGTAATGAAAAACTGTTTTTT

size: -
V: TRBV2
J: TRBJ2-5
D: -
CDR3: CASSVSTNGGAETQYF
DNA: TGTGCCAGCAGTGTTAGTACAAACGGGGGCGCGGAGACCCAGTACTTC

size: -
V: TRBV6-1
J: TRBJ2-7
D: -
CDR3: CASKIRGLYEQYF
DNA: TGTGCCAGCAAGATCAGGGGACTGTACGAGCAGTACTTC

size: -
V: TRBV9
J: TRBJ2-7
D: -
CDR3: CASSVAQAVSEQYF
DNA: TGTGCCAGCAGCGTAGCCCAGGCCGTAAGCGAGCAGTACTTC

size: -
V: TRBV5-8
J: TRBJ2-3
D: -
CDR3: CASSPGFNTDTQYF
DNA: TGTGCCAGCAGCCCGGGGTTTAACACAGATACGCAGTATTTT

size: -
V: TRBV28
J: TRBJ1-1
D: -
CDR3: CASSLGRMNTEAFF
DNA: TGTGCCAGCAGTTTGGGACGGATGAACACTGAAGCTTTCTTT

size: -
V: TRBV7-3
J: TRBJ2-3
D: TRBD1
CDR3: CASSPGTGGPDTQYF
DNA: TGTGCCAGCAGCCCCGGGACAGGGGGCCCAGATACGCAGTATTTT

size: -
V: TRBV5-6
J: TRBJ2-7
D: TRBD1
CDR3: CASSAGTGFYEQYF
DNA: TGTGCCAGCAGCGCCGGGACAGGGTTCTACGAGCAGTACTTC

size: -
V: TRBV6-5
J: TRBJ2-7
D: -
CDR3: CATIPRTYGSYEQYF
DNA: TGTGCCACCATACCCCGGACGTACGGCTCCTACGAGCAGTACTTC

size: few
V: TRBV6-8
J: TRBJ1-5
D: -
CDR3: CASSYSYSNQPQHF
DNA: TGTGCCAGCAGCTACAGCTATAGCAATCAGCCCCAGCATTTT

size: -
V: TRBV6-6
J: TRBJ2-7
D: -
CDR3: CASSYPGTASYEQYF
DNA: TGTGCCAGCAGTTACCCCGGGACGGCCTCCTACGAGCAGTACTTC

size: once
V: TRBV2
J: TRBJ2-1
D: TRBD2
CDR3: CAARGGDWSGLEQFF
DNA: TGTGCCGCCCGGGGAGGGGACTGGTCGGGGCTGGAGCAGTTCTTC

size: -
V: TRBV7-8
J: TRBJ1-1
D: -
CDR3: CASSLDRVGNTEAFF
DNA: TGTGCCAGCAGCTTAGACAGGGTTGGGAACACTGAAGCTTTCTTT

size: -
V: TRBV7-6
J: TRBJ2-2
D: -
CDR3: CASSLEAGRNTGELFF
DNA: TGTGCCAGCAGCTTAGAGGCGGGGAGGAACACCGGGGAGCTGTTTTTT

size: -
V: TRBV15
J: TRBJ1-2
D: TRBD1
CDR3: CATRPGGDYGYTF
DNA: TGTGCCACCCGGCCAGGGGGTGACTATGGCTACACCTTC

size: once
V: TRBV4-1
J: TRBJ2-7
D: -
CDR3: CASSQGRGVTYEQYF
DNA: TGCGCCAGCAGCCAAGGACGCGGGGTAACCTACGAGCAGTACTTC

size: -
V: TRBV19
J: TRBJ2-7
D: TRBD1
CDR3: CASSNGQGVEQYF
DNA: TGTGCCAGCTCGAACGGACAGGGGGTCGAGCAGTACTTC

size: -
V: TRBV9
J: TRBJ2-1
D: TRBD1
CDR3: CASSVSGTDNEQFF
DNA: TGTGCCAGCAGCGTATCCGGGACAGACAATGAGCAGTTCTTC

size: -
V: TRBV30
J: TRBJ2-5
D: -
CDR3: CAWASEPTQYF
DNA: TGTGCCTGGGCCTCAGAACCGACCCAGTACTTC

size: -
V: TRBV14
J: TRBJ1-6
D: -
CDR3: CASSQPGRPYNSPLHF
DNA: TGTGCCAGCAGCCAACCAGGGAGGCCCTATAATTCACCCCTCCACTTT

size: -
V: TRBV9
J: TRBJ2-6
D: -
CDR3: CASRGEGYSGANVLTF
DNA: TGTGCCAGCAGAGGAGAAGGATACTCTGGGGCCAACGTCCTGACTTTC

size: -
V: TRBV7-9
J: TRBJ2-7
D: -
CDR3: CASSLRGSEQYF
DNA: TGTGCCAGCAGCTTACGGGGGTCCGAGCAGTACTTC

size: -
V: TRBV19
J: TRBJ2-1
D: -
CDR3: CASSTTAYEQFF
DNA: TGTGCCAGTAGCACCACGGCGTATGAGCAGTTCTTC

size: -
V: TRBV6-1
J: TRBJ1-5
D: TRBD1
CDR3: CASSPDREFVQPQHF
DNA: TGTGCCAGCAGTCCAGACAGGGAGTTTGTTCAGCCCCAGCATTTT

size: -
V: TRBV19
J: TRBJ1-1
D: TRBD1
CDR3: CASTWTGGGNTEAFF
DNA: TGTGCCAGTACCTGGACAGGGGGCGGAAACACTGAAGCTTTCTTT

size: -
V: TRBV7-6
J: TRBJ2-1
D: TRBD1
CDR3: CASSLKGGLSYNEQFF
DNA: TGTGCCAGCAGCTTAAAAGGGGGCCTATCCTACAATGAGCAGTTCTTC

size: -
V: TRBV7-9
J: TRBJ1-2
D: TRBD1
CDR3: CASSQLRQGANYGYTF
DNA: TGTGCCAGCAGCCAACTCCGACAGGGGGCAAACTATGGCTACACCTTC

size: -
V: TRBV7-9
J: TRBJ2-1
D: -
CDR3: CASPARESSYNEQFF
DNA: TGTGCCAGCCCCGCACGGGAGAGCTCCTACAATGAGCAGTTCTTC

size: -
V: TRBV4-1
J: TRBJ2-7
D: TRBD2
CDR3: CASSQEFGLVPEQYF
DNA: TGCGCCAGCAGCCAAGAATTTGGACTAGTCCCCGAGCAGTACTTC

size: -
V: TRBV27
J: TRBJ2-7
D: TRBD1
CDR3: CASSLSSRGLPEQYF
DNA: TGTGCCAGCAGTTTATCGAGCAGGGGGTTACCCGAGCAGTACTTC

size: -
V: TRBV4-1
J: TRBJ1-5
D: -
CDR3: CASSQEGRDYNQPQHF
DNA: TGCGCCAGCAGCCAAGAAGGCAGGGACTACAATCAGCCCCAGCATTTT

size: -
V: TRBV5-1
J: TRBJ1-6
D: -
CDR3: CASSPEGRRKGNSPLHF
DNA: TGCGCCAGCAGCCCCGAGGGCCGGCGTAAAGGTAATTCACCCCTCCACTTT

size: -
V: TRBV30
J: TRBJ1-2
D: -
CDR3: CALKSYENNYGYTF
DNA: TGTGCCTTGAAGAGTTATGAAAACAACTATGGCTACACCTTC

size: -
V: TRBV2
J: TRBJ2-6
D: -
CDR3: CASSGTGGSGANVLTF
DNA: TGTGCCAGCAGTGGGACGGGCGGCTCTGGGGCCAACGTCCTGACTTTC

size: -
V: TRBV6-4
J: TRBJ2-5
D: -
CDR3: CASSPRGGGGQETQYF
DNA: TGTGCCAGCAGCCCGAGGGGGGGCGGTGGCCAAGAGACCCAGTACTTC

size: once
V: TRBV13
J: TRBJ2-7
D: TRBD1
CDR3: CASSSQSGTGSYEQYF
DNA: TGTGCCAGCAGCTCGCAGTCCGGGACAGGTTCCTACGAGCAGTACTTC

size: -
V: TRBV2
J: TRBJ2-3
D: TRBD2
CDR3: CASRAGLAGIGTDTQYF
DNA: TGTGCCAGCAGAGCGGGACTAGCGGGAATTGGGACAGATACGCAGTATTTT

size: -
V: TRBV4-3
J: TRBJ2-1
D: -
CDR3: CASSQDSASYNEQFF
DNA: TGCGCCAGCAGCCAAGACTCTGCCTCCTACAATGAGCAGTTCTTC

size: -
V: TRBV6-5
J: TRBJ2-1
D: -
CDR3: CATNRYNEQFF
DNA: TGTGCCACCAATAGATACAATGAGCAGTTCTTC

size: -
V: TRBV2
J: TRBJ2-7
D: -
CDR3: CASSGSIGIYEQYF
DNA: TGTGCCAGCAGTGGTTCGATAGGGATCTACGAGCAGTACTTC

size: -
V: TRBV5-1
J: TRBJ2-1
D: TRBD2
CDR3: CASSRFGTSGRGNEQFF
DNA: TGCGCCAGCAGCAGGTTCGGGACTAGCGGGAGGGGCAATGAGCAGTTCTTC

size: -
V: TRBV7-8
J: TRBJ2-7
D: -
CDR3: CASSLGASPYEQYF
DNA: TGTGCCAGCAGCTTAGGCGCTAGCCCCTACGAGCAGTACTTC

size: once
V: TRBV6-6
J: TRBJ2-5
D: TRBD1
CDR3: CASSYDRGETQYF
DNA: TGTGCCAGCAGCTACGACAGGGGAGAGACCCAGTACTTC

size: -
V: TRBV6-5
J: TRBJ2-1
D: -
CDR3: CASSYSSEQFF
DNA: TGTGCCAGCAGTTATTCTAGTGAGCAGTTCTTC

size: -
V: TRBV6-5
J: TRBJ2-3
D: -
CDR3: CASSYDRFIAQYF
DNA: TGTGCCAGCAGTTACGATAGGTTCATAGCGCAGTATTTT

size: -
V: TRBV27
J: TRBJ1-1
D: TRBD1
CDR3: CASSRTGGERYTEAFF
DNA: TGTGCCAGCAGCCGGACAGGGGGCGAGAGGTACACTGAAGCTTTCTTT

size: few
V: TRBV2
J: TRBJ1-1
D: TRBD1
CDR3: CASRQQGLAEAFF
DNA: TGTGCCAGCAGGCAACAGGGGCTAGCTGAAGCTTTCTTT

size: -
V: TRBV7-9
J: TRBJ1-2
D: -
CDR3: CASSQGGGNYGYTF
DNA: TGTGCCAGCAGTCAAGGGGGTGGTAACTATGGCTACACCTTC

size: -
V: TRBV7-9
J: TRBJ1-1
D: TRBD1
CDR3: CASSFPQGAGAEAFF
DNA: TGTGCCAGCAGCTTCCCACAGGGGGCGGGCGCTGAAGCTTTCTTT

size: -
V: TRBV27
J: TRBJ2-7
D: -
CDR3: CASSFSPPIEQYF
DNA: TGTGCCAGCAGTTTCTCCCCCCCTATCGAGCAGTACTTC

size: -
V: TRBV4-1
J: TRBJ2-1
D: -
CDR3: CASSQEGRGGIEQFF
DNA: TGCGCCAGCAGCCAAGAGGGAAGGGGGGGAATTGAGCAGTTCTTC